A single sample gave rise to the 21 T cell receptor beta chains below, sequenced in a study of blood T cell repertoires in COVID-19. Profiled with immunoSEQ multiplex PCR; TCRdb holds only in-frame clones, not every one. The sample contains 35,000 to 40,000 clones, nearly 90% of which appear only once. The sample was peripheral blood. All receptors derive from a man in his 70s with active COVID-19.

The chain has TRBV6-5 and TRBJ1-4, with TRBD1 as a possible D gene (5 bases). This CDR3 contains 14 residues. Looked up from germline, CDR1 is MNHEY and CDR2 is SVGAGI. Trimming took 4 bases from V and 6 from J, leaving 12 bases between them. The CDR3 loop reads CASSFVGGDEKLFF. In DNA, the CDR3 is TGTGCCAGCAGTTTCGTGGGAGGGGATGAAAAACTGTTTTTT.

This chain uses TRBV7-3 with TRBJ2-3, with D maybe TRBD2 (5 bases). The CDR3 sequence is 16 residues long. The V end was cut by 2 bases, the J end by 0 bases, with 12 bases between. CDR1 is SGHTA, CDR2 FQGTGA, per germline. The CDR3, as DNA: TGTGCCAGCAGCTTATTCGCGGGCGGGAGCACAGATACGCAGTATTTT. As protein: CASSLFAGGSTDTQYF.

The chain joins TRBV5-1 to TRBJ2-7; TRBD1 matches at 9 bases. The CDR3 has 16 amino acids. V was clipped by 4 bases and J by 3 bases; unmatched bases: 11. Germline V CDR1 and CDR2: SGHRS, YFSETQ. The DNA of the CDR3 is TGCGCCAGCAGCCTCCCAGGCGGACAGGGGAACTACGAGCAGTACTTC. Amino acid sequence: CASSLPGGQGNYEQYF.

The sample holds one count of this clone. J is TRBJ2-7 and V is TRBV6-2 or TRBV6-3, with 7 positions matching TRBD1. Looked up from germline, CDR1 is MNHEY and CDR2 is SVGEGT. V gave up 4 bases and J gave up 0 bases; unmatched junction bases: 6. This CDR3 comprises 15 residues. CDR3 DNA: TGTGCCAGCAGTTCTTACCGGGACAGCTCCTACGAGCAGTACTTC. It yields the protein CASSSYRDSSYEQYF.

The CDR3 protein is CASSLDYFNTEAFF. In DNA form, the CDR3 reads TGTGCCAGCAGCTTGGATTATTTTAACACTGAAGCTTTCTTT. V and J are TRBV5-5 and TRBJ1-1; D gene uncertain. V was cut by 0 bases and J by 2 bases, with 8 bases left in between. This CDR3 is built from 14 residues. The germline V gene has CDR1 SGHKS and CDR2 YYEKEE (reference sequence).

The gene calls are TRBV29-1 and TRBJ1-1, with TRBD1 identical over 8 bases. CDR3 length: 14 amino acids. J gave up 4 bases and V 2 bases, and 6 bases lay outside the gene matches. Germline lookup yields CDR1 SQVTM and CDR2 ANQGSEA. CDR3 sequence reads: CSVETTGESTEAFF. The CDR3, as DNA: TGCAGCGTTGAAACGACAGGGGAAAGCACTGAAGCTTTCTTT.

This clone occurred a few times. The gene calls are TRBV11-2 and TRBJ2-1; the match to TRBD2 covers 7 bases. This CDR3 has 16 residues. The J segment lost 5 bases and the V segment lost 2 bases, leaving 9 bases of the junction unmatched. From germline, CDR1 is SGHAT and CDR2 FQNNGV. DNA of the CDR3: TGTGCCAGCAGCTTATGGGGCGGGGGTACGGACAATGAGCAGTTCTTC. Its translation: CASSLWGGGTDNEQFF. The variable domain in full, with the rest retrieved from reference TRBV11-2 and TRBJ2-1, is EAGVAQSPRYKIIEKRQSVAFWCNPISGHATLYWYQQILGQGPKLLIQFQNNGVVDDSQLPKDRFSAERLKGVDSTLKIQPAKLEDSAVYLCASSLWGGGTDNEQFFGPGTRLTVL.

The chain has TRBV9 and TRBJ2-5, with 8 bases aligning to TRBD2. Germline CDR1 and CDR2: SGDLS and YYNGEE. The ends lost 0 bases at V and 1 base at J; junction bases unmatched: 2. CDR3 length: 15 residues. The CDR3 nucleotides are TGTGCCAGCAGCGTAGCGGGAGGGCGCCAAGAGACCCAGTACTTC. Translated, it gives CASSVAGGRQETQYF.

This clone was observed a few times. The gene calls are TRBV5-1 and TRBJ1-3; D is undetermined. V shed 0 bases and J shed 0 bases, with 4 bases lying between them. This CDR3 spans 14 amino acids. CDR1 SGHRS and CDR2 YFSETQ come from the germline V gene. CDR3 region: CASSLGGSGNTIYF. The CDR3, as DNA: TGCGCCAGCAGCTTGGGAGGCTCTGGAAACACCATATATTTT.

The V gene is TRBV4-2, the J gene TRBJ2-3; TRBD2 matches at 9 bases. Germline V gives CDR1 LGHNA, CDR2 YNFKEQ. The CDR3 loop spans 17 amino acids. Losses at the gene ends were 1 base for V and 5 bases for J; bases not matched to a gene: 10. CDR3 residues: CASSQGGGAFHGDTQYF. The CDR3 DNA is TGTGCCAGCAGCCAAGGCGGGGGGGCCTTTCACGGAGATACGCAGTATTTT.

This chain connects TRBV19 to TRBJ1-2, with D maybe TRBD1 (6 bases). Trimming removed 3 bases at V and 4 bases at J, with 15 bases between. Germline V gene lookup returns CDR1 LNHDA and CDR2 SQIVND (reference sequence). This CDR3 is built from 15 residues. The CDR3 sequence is CASSIGRDRTYGYTF. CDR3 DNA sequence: TGTGCCAGTAGTATTGGGCGCGACAGGACCTATGGCTACACCTTC.

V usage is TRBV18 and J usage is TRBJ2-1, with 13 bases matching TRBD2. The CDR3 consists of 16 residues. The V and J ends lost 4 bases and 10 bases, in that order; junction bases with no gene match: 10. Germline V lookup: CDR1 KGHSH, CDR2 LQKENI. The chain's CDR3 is CASSLPGLAGPTEQFF. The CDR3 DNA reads TGTGCCAGCTCACTACCGGGACTAGCGGGGCCCACGGAGCAGTTCTTC.

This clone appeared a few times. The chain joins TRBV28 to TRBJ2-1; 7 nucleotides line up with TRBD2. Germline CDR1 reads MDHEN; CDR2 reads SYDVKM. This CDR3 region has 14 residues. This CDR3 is CASAPWGGYNEQFF. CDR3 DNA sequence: TGTGCAAGCGCTCCTTGGGGAGGGTACAATGAGCAGTTCTTC. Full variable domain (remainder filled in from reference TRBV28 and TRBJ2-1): DVKVTQSSRYLVKRTGEKVFLECVQDMDHENMFWYRQDPGLGLRLIYFSYDVKMKEKGDIPEGYSVSREKKERFSLILESASTNQTSMYLCASAPWGGYNEQFFGPGTRLTVL.

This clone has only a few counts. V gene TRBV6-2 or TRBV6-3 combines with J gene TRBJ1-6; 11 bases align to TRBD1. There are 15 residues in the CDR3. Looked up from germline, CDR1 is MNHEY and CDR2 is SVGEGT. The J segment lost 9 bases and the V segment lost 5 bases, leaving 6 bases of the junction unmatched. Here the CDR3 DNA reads TGTGCCAGCAGTGTCCCCGGGACAGGGGGTTCACCCCTCCACTTT. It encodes CASSVPGTGGSPLHF.

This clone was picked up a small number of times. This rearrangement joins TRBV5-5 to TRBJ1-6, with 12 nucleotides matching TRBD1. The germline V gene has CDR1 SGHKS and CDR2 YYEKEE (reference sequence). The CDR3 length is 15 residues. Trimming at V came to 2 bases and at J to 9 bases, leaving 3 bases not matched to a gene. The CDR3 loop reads CASSLGTGGFSPLHF. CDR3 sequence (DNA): TGTGCCAGCAGCTTAGGGACAGGGGGCTTTTCACCCCTCCACTTT.

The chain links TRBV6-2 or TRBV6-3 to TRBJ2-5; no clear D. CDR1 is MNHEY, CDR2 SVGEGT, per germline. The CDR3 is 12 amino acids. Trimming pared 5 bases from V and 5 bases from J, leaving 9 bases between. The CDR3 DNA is TGTGCCAGCAGTCACCGGCGGGAGACCCAGTACTTC. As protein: CASSHRRETQYF.

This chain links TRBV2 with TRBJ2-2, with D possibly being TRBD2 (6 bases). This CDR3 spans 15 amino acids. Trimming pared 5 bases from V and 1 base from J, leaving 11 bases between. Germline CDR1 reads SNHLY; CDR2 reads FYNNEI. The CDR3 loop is CASSLYGGNTGELFF. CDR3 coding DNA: TGTGCCAGCAGTCTATACGGGGGGAACACCGGGGAGCTGTTTTTT.

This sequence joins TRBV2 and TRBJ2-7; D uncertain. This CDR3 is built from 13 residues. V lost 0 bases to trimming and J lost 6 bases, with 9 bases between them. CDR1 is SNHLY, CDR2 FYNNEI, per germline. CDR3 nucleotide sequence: TGTGCCAGCAGTGAAGCCGAGAGGCTCGAGCAGTACTTC. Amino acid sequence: CASSEAERLEQYF.

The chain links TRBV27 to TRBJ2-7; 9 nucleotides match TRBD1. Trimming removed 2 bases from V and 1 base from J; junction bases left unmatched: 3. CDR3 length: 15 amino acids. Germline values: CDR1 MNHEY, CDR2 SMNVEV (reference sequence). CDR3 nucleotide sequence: TGTGCCAGCAGTTTAAAGACAGGGGGATCCTACGAGCAGTACTTC. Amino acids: CASSLKTGGSYEQYF.

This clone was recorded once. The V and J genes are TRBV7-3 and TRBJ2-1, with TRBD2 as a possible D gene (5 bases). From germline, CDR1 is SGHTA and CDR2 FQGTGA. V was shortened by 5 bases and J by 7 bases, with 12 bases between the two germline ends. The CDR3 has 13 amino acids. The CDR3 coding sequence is TGTGCCAGCAGCCTCGACCGCGGGAATGAGCAGTTCTTC. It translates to CASSLDRGNEQFF.

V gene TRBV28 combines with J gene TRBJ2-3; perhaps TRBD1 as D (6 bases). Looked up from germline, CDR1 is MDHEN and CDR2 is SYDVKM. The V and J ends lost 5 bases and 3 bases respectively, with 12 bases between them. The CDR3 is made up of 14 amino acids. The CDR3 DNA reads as TGTGCCAGCAGTAAACAAACAGGGACAGATACGCAGTATTTT. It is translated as CASSKQTGTDTQYF.